This T cell receptor beta chain comes out of a study of graft-versus-host responses after intestinal transplantation. The CDR3 length is 13 residues. Germline-derived CDR1 and CDR2 are GTSNPN and SVGIG (reference sequence). The junction had 5 bases not matched to a gene; V was cut back by 4 bases and J by 6 bases. With respect to this clone: Its matching antigen is unknown.

Using immunoSEQ multiplex PCR, the repertoire was profiled, and TCRdb retains in-frame clones only, with some absent. Found here are approximately 60,000 clones, roughly 90% of them singletons; the top ten hold 1.5% to 2%. Source: unstimulated CD8+ T cells sorted from spleen or lymph node cells, taken before transplant. This sequence was found in a human donor who was the organ donor for an intestinal transplant. The chain couples TRBV30 to TRBJ2-7, with TRBD1 matching over 11 bases. The CDR3: CAWTDGTGGEQYF. CDR3 sequence (DNA): TGTGCCTGGACGGACGGGACAGGGGGCGAGCAGTACTTC.